Here is one T cell receptor beta chain with its context. The data originate from a study of technical replicates of blood from a few donors. Germline values: CDR1 MGHRA, CDR2 YSYEKL. CDR3 size: 18 residues. V shed 0 bases, J shed 5 bases, and the junction held 8 bases outside the gene matches. Sequencing was performed with immunoSEQ multiplex PCR; in TCRdb, only in-frame clones are kept and a portion is missing. The data contain under 95,000 clones, approximately 94% of them singletons. V usage is TRBV4-1 and J usage is TRBJ2-3; 13 bases are shared with TRBD2. The origin of this receptor is a human donor in good health. Sequencing was carried out using T cells isolated from PBMCs. CDR3 bases: TGCGCCAGCAGCCAAGACCTTGGACTAGCGGGGGCGGGAGATACGCAGTATTTT. Translated: CASSQDLGLAGAGDTQYF.